This TCR beta chain was recorded in a study of beta chain features in type 1 diabetes. Trimming took 0 bases from V and 4 from J, leaving 14 bases between them. CDR1 is LGHNA and CDR2 is YSLEER in the germline V gene. The CDR3 spans 16 residues. Remarks on this clone: No antigen is known for it.

The isolated RNA, all of it, was reverse transcribed, so expressed TCRB transcripts were what got sequenced. Assay used: immunoSEQ multiplex PCR; TCRdb lists only in-frame clones, some missing. This table holds some 410,000 clones, approximately 15% found once. Study-wide results and caveats: Cells that show high TCR expression could be over-represented by cDNA sequencing. It was among patients, rather than healthy donors, that naive, central memory and Treg TCRB repertoires appeared more similar. The analysis here could not establish whether HLA type shapes TCRB rearrangement. Among patients with Type 1 diabetes, TCRB CDR3s were moderately but significantly shorter in every one of the four CD4+ subsets.

This chain joins TRBV4-3 and TRBJ2-3; D not resolved. The TCR sequence derives from a man aged 25-40 years in good health. Source material: naive CD4+ T cells from blood. CDR3 DNA: TGCGCCAGCAGCCAAGATCCCGGCAGAAGACCAGATACGCAGTATTTT. Protein sequence: CASSQDPGRRPDTQYF.